Each of the 22 T cell receptor beta chains below was sequenced from the same sample in a study of blood T cell repertoires in COVID-19. The table came from immunoSEQ multiplex PCR; TCRdb's copy has only in-frame clones and leaves some out. The sample contains some 62,000 clones, just over 85% of which appear only once. The sequencing sample was made of peripheral blood. The receptors here all came from a human donor in a cohort sampled during active COVID-19.

This clone was detected once. CDR3 sequence: CASSTEHRSGNTIYF. DNA of the CDR3: TGTGCCAGTAGCACAGAACACCGCTCTGGAAACACCATATATTTT. This rearrangement joins TRBV19 to TRBJ1-3; D uncertain. This CDR3 has 15 amino acids. Trimming took 6 bases from V and 0 from J, leaving 12 bases between them. The V gene's germline CDR1 is LNHDA and CDR2 SQIVND (reference sequence).

The chain is built from TRBV6-5 and TRBJ2-1; 7 nucleotides match TRBD2. The CDR3 runs 16 residues. Germline V gene lookup returns CDR1 MNHEY and CDR2 SVGAGI. The ends lost 1 base at V and 5 bases at J; junction bases unmatched: 8. The CDR3 nucleotides are TGTGCCAGCAGTTACTTGGCTAGCGGAGGGAACAATGAGCAGTTCTTC. Translated: CASSYLASGGNNEQFF.

The chain carries TRBV28 and TRBJ2-1; 7 nucleotides line up with TRBD2. The CDR3 covers 15 residues. Germline CDR1 MDHEN, CDR2 SYDVKM. V was clipped by 1 base and J by 2 bases; unmatched bases: 2. The CDR3 sequence is CASSLSGGAYNEQFF. The CDR3 DNA sequence: TGTGCCAGCAGTTTATCGGGAGGCGCCTACAATGAGCAGTTCTTC.

The chain carries TRBV27 and TRBJ1-5, with TRBD1 identical over 9 bases. CDR3 length equals 16 residues. Germline V gene sequence: CDR1 MNHEY, CDR2 SMNVEV (reference sequence). The ends lost 1 base at V and 6 bases at J; junction bases unmatched: 7. The CDR3 nucleotides read TGTGCCAGCAGTTTATGGGGACAGGGCCCCAGTCAGCCCCAGCATTTT. The encoded protein is CASSLWGQGPSQPQHF.

V is TRBV4-2 and J is TRBJ2-7; D might be TRBD1 (6 bases). There are 12 residues in the CDR3. Looked up from germline, CDR1 is LGHNA and CDR2 is YNFKEQ. Trimming left V 3 bases short and J 7 bases short, with 10 bases between. The CDR3 coding sequence is TGTGCCAGCAGCCACCCGACAGGAGAGCAGTACTTC. This codes for CASSHPTGEQYF.

This chain links TRBV28 with TRBJ2-2, with D maybe TRBD2 (5 bases). V gave up 11 bases and J gave up 4 bases, with 11 bases separating them. CDR3 size: 12 residues. Germline V gene lookup returns CDR1 MDHEN and CDR2 SYDVKM. This chain's CDR3 is CAGSDLTGELFF. The CDR3 DNA is TGTGCCGGTAGCGACCTCACCGGGGAGCTGTTTTTT.

This clone was found once. The chain recombines TRBV6-4 with TRBJ2-7, with TRBD2 matching over 13 bases. The CDR3 is made up of 15 amino acids. Trimming removed 3 bases from V and 1 base from J; junction bases left unmatched: 0. Germline V gene lookup returns CDR1 MRHNA and CDR2 SNTAGT. CDR3: CASSEGLAGSYEQYF. The CDR3 DNA reads TGTGCCAGCAGTGAGGGACTAGCGGGATCCTACGAGCAGTACTTC.

The rearrangement uses TRBV24-1 and TRBJ1-2; TRBD1 agrees at 9 bases. The length of the CDR3 is 16 residues. J was trimmed by 0 bases and V by 4 bases; bases with no gene match: 5. The V gene's germline CDR1 is KGHDR and CDR2 SFDVKD. In DNA form, the CDR3 reads TGTGCCACCAGTGAACCCTGGGACAGGGCTAACTATGGCTACACCTTC. Translated, it gives CATSEPWDRANYGYTF.

J is TRBJ2-1 and V is TRBV7-8; TRBD1 agrees at 9 bases. The V gene end was trimmed by 5 bases and the J gene end by 3 bases; junction bases not matched to a gene: 5. Germline V CDR1 and CDR2: SGHVS, FQNEAQ. CDR3 length equals 15 residues. The CDR3, as DNA: TGTGCCAGCAGCGTCCGGGACAGGGACTACAATGAGCAGTTCTTC. As protein: CASSVRDRDYNEQFF.

The V call is TRBV27, the J call TRBJ2-2; TRBD1 agrees at 7 bases. The CDR3 totals 15 residues. Germline V gene data show CDR1 as MNHEY and CDR2 as SMNVEV (reference sequence). V lost 2 bases, J lost 6 bases, and 6 bases stayed unmatched. The CDR3 region is CASSLGQVGSGELFF. The CDR3 DNA is TGTGCCAGCAGTTTAGGACAGGTTGGGTCCGGGGAGCTGTTTTTT.

J is TRBJ2-7 and V is TRBV6-4, with TRBD2 identical over 8 bases. V dropped 8 bases and J dropped 2; count of bases not matched to a gene: 8. This CDR3 is built from 14 residues. Looked up from germline, CDR1 is MRHNA and CDR2 is SNTAGT. CDR3 nucleotide sequence: TGTGCCAGCGATGGAATAGCGGGGCCCTACGAGCAGTACTTC. Protein product: CASDGIAGPYEQYF.

The V call is TRBV27, the J call TRBJ2-1, with 8 bases that match TRBD2. Looked up from germline, CDR1 is MNHEY and CDR2 is SMNVEV (reference sequence). The CDR3 contains 18 residues. Trimming took 6 bases from V and 9 from J; bases not matched to a gene: 22. CDR3 residues: CASSRASGGTRWWLEQFF. The CDR3, as DNA: TGTGCCAGCAGCAGGGCCAGCGGGGGAACTCGATGGTGGCTTGAGCAGTTCTTC.

The rearrangement links TRBV11-1 to TRBJ1-1; D might be TRBD1 (6 bases). The germline V and J ends were trimmed by 5 bases and 5 bases, with 15 bases remaining between them. The germline CDR1 and CDR2 sequences are SGHAT and FQDESV (reference sequence). This CDR3 is built from 14 residues. This CDR3 reads CASSDNTGYTEAFF. Here the CDR3 DNA reads TGTGCCAGCAGCGACAATACAGGGTATACTGAAGCTTTCTTT.

This chain joins TRBV7-8 and TRBJ2-1; 10 bases map to TRBD1. The CDR3 covers 14 residues. Germline CDR1 and CDR2: SGHVS and FQNEAQ. V lost 5 bases and J lost 4; bases outside the gene matches: 2. DNA of the CDR3: TGTGCCAGCAGCGACAGGGGGCGTTACAATGAGCAGTTCTTC. Translation: CASSDRGRYNEQFF.

The chain couples TRBV28 to TRBJ2-3; D is uncertain. Between the trimmed V and J ends, which lost 5 bases and 0 bases, there was a span of 12 bases. Germline loops: CDR1 MDHEN, CDR2 SYDVKM. There are 15 residues in the CDR3. The CDR3 protein is CASSGIAVSTDTQYF. Here the CDR3 DNA reads TGTGCCAGCAGTGGAATAGCAGTCAGCACAGATACGCAGTATTTT.

This sequence joins TRBV7-2 and TRBJ2-1; unclear D gene. The CDR3 extends over 12 amino acids. Germline CDR1 SGHTA, CDR2 FQGNSA. V dropped 2 bases and J dropped 12 bases, with 11 bases sitting between them. The DNA of the CDR3 is TGTGCCAGCAGCTTACAACTATCTGGGCAGTTCTTC. Protein product: CASSLQLSGQFF.

The chain recombines TRBV7-6 with TRBJ2-7; D remains ambiguous. The V and J ends lost 1 base and 0 bases respectively, with 16 bases between them. CDR1 is SGHVS and CDR2 is FNYEAQ in the germline V gene. The CDR3 is made up of 17 amino acids. CDR3 amino acids: CASSLGIGARSSYEQYF. CDR3 DNA: TGTGCCAGCAGCTTAGGTATAGGCGCTAGAAGCTCCTACGAGCAGTACTTC.

This clone was seen a few times. This rearrangement joins TRBV19 to TRBJ2-7, with a tentative D call TRBD1 (5 bases). The V and J ends lost 5 bases and 0 bases respectively, with 20 bases between them. This CDR3 has 17 amino acids. CDR1 and CDR2 from the germline V gene are LNHDA and SQIVND (reference sequence). The CDR3 reads CASSHLSRASPSYEQYF. DNA of the CDR3: TGTGCCAGTAGTCACCTTTCCAGGGCCTCACCCTCCTACGAGCAGTACTTC.

The CDR3 region has the DNA TGTGCCAGCAGCGCAACACCCCGGACAGGGGCTAACTATGGCTACACCTTC. Translation: CASSATPRTGANYGYTF. J is TRBJ1-2 and V is TRBV9; 9 bases are a match to TRBD1. The V segment lost 3 bases and the J segment 0 bases; nucleotides outside the gene matches: 9. The V gene's germline CDR1 is SGDLS and CDR2 YYNGEE. The CDR3 runs to 17 residues.

This clone turned up a few times. The chain employs TRBV6-5 and TRBJ1-1; 8 bases are a match to TRBD1. Germline V gene sequence: CDR1 MNHEY, CDR2 SVGAGI. The V gene end was trimmed by 5 bases and the J gene end by 0 bases; junction bases not matched to a gene: 5. This CDR3 is 15 amino acids long. CDR3 nucleotide sequence: TGTGCCAGCAGTCCGCGACAGGGGTTGAACACTGAAGCTTTCTTT. This codes for CASSPRQGLNTEAFF.

This clone was observed a single time. The same CDR3 also results from other DNA sequences found in this sample. V and J are TRBV5-1 and TRBJ2-5; no clear D gene. Trimming took 1 base from V and 5 from J, leaving 3 bases between them. The CDR3 totals 11 residues. CDR1 SGHRS and CDR2 YFSETQ come from the germline V gene. CDR3 loop: CASSLQETQYF. CDR3 bases: TGCGCCAGCAGCTTGCAGGAGACCCAGTACTTC.

This chain connects TRBV19 to TRBJ2-5; 7 bases are shared with TRBD2. CDR3 length equals 15 residues. CDR1 LNHDA and CDR2 SQIVND come from the germline V gene (reference sequence). After removal of 3 bases from V and 4 bases from J, the junction contained 8 bases not matched to a gene. CDR3 in DNA: TGTGCCAGTAGTATGGGGGGGTCAATGGGAGAGACCCAGTACTTC. Its protein is CASSMGGSMGETQYF.